This T cell receptor beta chain was obtained from a study of shared clonotypes between healthy human individuals. At deep level, the assay was performed. Some clones are missing from TCRdb's copy, which holds only in-frame ones; the method was immunoSEQ multiplex PCR. The table has around 500,000 clones, about 80% seen once. This clone was counted a few times. Antigen: not known. Study-wide findings and caveats: Clonotype sharing across donors was expected to vary with sequencing depth.

Each of the donors was a healthy adult who was HIV-negative and had not had a recent acute infection or vaccination. Only Caucasian adults living in Nashville, Tennessee served as donors. Material: PBMCs. This TCR was sampled from a middle-aged woman in good health. Some clones in this sample may be carry-over from other donors' samples.

The CDR3 DNA reads as TGTGCCAGCAGTTACACAGGGGAAGACTATGGCTACACCTTC. Residues: CASSYTGEDYGYTF. The rearrangement links TRBV2 to TRBJ1-2, with TRBD1 matching 7 bases. The germline V gene encodes CDR1 SNHLY and CDR2 FYNNEI. V gave up 5 bases and J gave up 3 bases; unmatched junction bases: 6. This CDR3 contains 14 residues.